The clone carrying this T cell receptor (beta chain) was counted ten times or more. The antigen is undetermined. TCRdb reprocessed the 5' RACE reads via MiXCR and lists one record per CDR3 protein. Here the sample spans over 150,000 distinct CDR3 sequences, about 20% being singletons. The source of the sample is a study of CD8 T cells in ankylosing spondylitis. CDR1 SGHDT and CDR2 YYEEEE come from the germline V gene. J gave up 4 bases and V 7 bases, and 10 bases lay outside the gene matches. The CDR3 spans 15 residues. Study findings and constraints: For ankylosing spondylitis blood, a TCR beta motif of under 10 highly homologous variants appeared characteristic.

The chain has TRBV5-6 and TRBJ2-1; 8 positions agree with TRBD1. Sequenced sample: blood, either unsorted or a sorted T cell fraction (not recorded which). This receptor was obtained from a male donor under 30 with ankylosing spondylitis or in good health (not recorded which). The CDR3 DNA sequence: TGTGCCAGCTATAAACAGGGGGGTTTATACAATGAGCAGTTCTTC. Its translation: CASYKQGGLYNEQFF.